Below are 30 T cell receptor beta chains sequenced from a single sample in a study of STAT5B mutations in CD4+ large granular lymphocyte leukemia. Clones were sequenced by immunoSEQ multiplex PCR, and TCRdb holds only the in-frame ones, with some missing. This sample has more than 40,000 clones, with about four fifths found just once. The sample taken for sequencing was CD4+ T cells from blood buffy coats. These TCRs come from a human donor in good health.

The chain carries TRBV19 and TRBJ1-1; possibly TRBD1 for D (5 bases). The CDR3 runs 15 residues. Trimming pared 3 bases from V and 2 bases from J, leaving 13 bases between. Germline CDR1 is LNHDA and CDR2 is SQIVND (reference sequence). This CDR3 is CASSIPGTLNTEAFF. Here the CDR3 DNA reads TGTGCCAGTAGTATCCCCGGGACGCTAAACACTGAAGCTTTCTTT.

The chain has TRBV9 and TRBJ2-5, with 14 bases fitting TRBD2. V lost 2 bases and J lost 6; bases outside the gene matches: 12. Germline V lookup: CDR1 SGDLS, CDR2 YYNGEE. The CDR3 extends over 18 amino acids. The CDR3 loop is CASSVDGTSGGKVKTQYF. DNA for the CDR3: TGTGCCAGCAGCGTGGACGGGACTAGCGGGGGCAAGGTGAAGACCCAGTACTTC.

This sequence joins TRBV10-2 and TRBJ2-3, with a weak D call TRBD1 (6 bases). Germline V gene data show CDR1 as WSHSY and CDR2 as SAAADI. The CDR3 has 14 amino acids. The germline V and J ends were trimmed by 0 bases and 3 bases, with 7 bases remaining between them. The CDR3 DNA sequence: TGCGCCAGCAGTGAGTCGAGGGGGACAGATACGCAGTATTTT. As protein: CASSESRGTDTQYF.

The chain links TRBV29-1 to TRBJ1-2; tentative D call: TRBD1 (6 bases). CDR3 length: 13 amino acids. Germline values: CDR1 SQVTM, CDR2 ANQGSEA. Trimming pared 7 bases from V and 0 bases from J, leaving 12 bases between. The CDR3: CSGQTGTNYGYTF. CDR3 in DNA: TGCAGCGGGCAGACAGGAACTAACTATGGCTACACCTTC.

A single count supports this clone. The chain has TRBV7-6 and TRBJ2-5; the D gene is possibly TRBD1 (6 bases). CDR1 is SGHVS, CDR2 FNYEAQ, per germline. Trimming pared 2 bases from V and 4 bases from J, leaving 20 bases between. CDR3 length equals 17 residues. The CDR3 reads CASSLKTWMADRETQYF. The CDR3, as DNA: TGTGCCAGCAGCTTAAAAACCTGGATGGCGGACAGAGAGACCCAGTACTTC. Complete variable domain (other parts from reference TRBV7-6 and TRBJ2-5): GAGVSQSPRYKVTKRGQDVALRCDPISGHVSLYWYRQALGQGPEFLTYFNYEAQQDKSGLPNDRFSAERPEGSISTLTIQRTEQRDSAMYRCASSLKTWMADRETQYFGPGTRLLVL.

The chain combines TRBV10-3 with TRBJ2-2, with TRBD2 identical over 7 bases. The germline gives CDR1 ENHRY, CDR2 SYGVKD. Trimming cost V 5 bases and J 7 bases; bases outside gene matches: 4. The CDR3 is made up of 13 amino acids. DNA of the CDR3: TGTGCCATCAGTAGTCTAGCGGTCGGGGAGCTGTTTTTT. Residues: CAISSLAVGELFF.

The genes are TRBV5-1 and TRBJ2-1; D possibly corresponds to TRBD2 (8 bases). Germline V gene lookup returns CDR1 SGHRS and CDR2 YFSETQ. V lost 7 bases, J lost 5 bases, and 22 bases lay in between. CDR3 length: 16 residues. The CDR3 reads CASGDSGSTLDNEQFF. The CDR3 nucleotides are TGCGCCAGCGGGGACAGCGGGAGCACTTTGGACAATGAGCAGTTCTTC.

This clone has a handful of counts. The chain is built from TRBV16 and TRBJ1-5; perhaps TRBD1 as D (5 bases). Trimming shortened V by 2 bases and J by 3 bases, and 14 bases separated the two germline ends. The CDR3 spans 16 residues. Germline loops: CDR1 KGHSY, CDR2 FQNENV. CDR3 sequence: CASSQVWGKYNQPQHF. The DNA of the CDR3 is TGTGCCAGCAGCCAAGTTTGGGGCAAGTACAATCAGCCCCAGCATTTT.

The rearrangement links TRBV7-2 to TRBJ2-3; TRBD2 agrees at 12 bases. After removal of 5 bases from V and 3 bases from J, the junction contained 6 bases not matched to a gene. This CDR3 contains 16 residues. Germline V gene data show CDR1 as SGHTA and CDR2 as FQGNSA. CDR3 sequence reads: CASSGYGLAGTDTQYF. Written as DNA, the CDR3 is TGTGCCAGCAGCGGATATGGACTAGCGGGGACAGATACGCAGTATTTT.

The rearrangement joins TRBV2 to TRBJ1-2; D is perhaps TRBD1 (5 bases). With 7 bases removed from V and 6 bases from J, the gap between germline ends came to 15 bases. The CDR3 is 13 amino acids. Germline V lookup: CDR1 SNHLY, CDR2 FYNNEI. CDR3 DNA: TGTGCCAGCAAAAGGTGGGGGGTGAATGGCTACACCTTC. This encodes CASKRWGVNGYTF.

The chain carries TRBV4-2 and TRBJ2-7; 8 bases map to TRBD1. The CDR3 extends over 14 amino acids. The V segment lost 4 bases and the J segment 5 bases; nucleotides outside the gene matches: 7. The V gene's germline CDR1 is LGHNA and CDR2 YNFKEQ. The chain's CDR3 is CASSLTGVNDEQYF. The CDR3 coding sequence is TGTGCCAGCAGCCTGACAGGGGTTAACGACGAGCAGTACTTC.

The V call is TRBV11-2, the J call TRBJ1-2; D unresolved. Germline lookup yields CDR1 SGHAT and CDR2 FQNNGV. The CDR3 has 14 residues. Trimming took 1 base from V and 3 from J, leaving 9 bases between them. In nucleotides, the CDR3 is TGTGCCAGCAGCTTAGCTCCGGGATACTATGGCTACACCTTC. Protein product: CASSLAPGYYGYTF.

The V gene is TRBV9, the J gene TRBJ1-2; 8 bases line up with TRBD1. V gave up 4 bases and J gave up 4 bases; unmatched junction bases: 3. This CDR3 spans 13 amino acids. The germline V gene encodes CDR1 SGDLS and CDR2 YYNGEE. The CDR3 nucleotides are TGTGCCAGCAGCTCAACAGGGGGCTATGGCTACACCTTC. Protein sequence: CASSSTGGYGYTF.

This rearrangement joins TRBV9 to TRBJ2-2; 13 bases agree with TRBD2. The CDR3 totals 17 residues. CDR1 SGDLS and CDR2 YYNGEE come from the germline V gene. Trimming at V came to 5 bases and at J to 6 bases, leaving 10 bases not matched to a gene. Here the CDR3 DNA reads TGTGCCAGCAGTAGGACTAGCGGGGGCCTAATCGCCGGGGAGCTGTTTTTT. Translated: CASSRTSGGLIAGELFF.

The chain recombines TRBV9 with TRBJ1-3; D uncertain. The CDR3 extends over 14 amino acids. The V gene's germline CDR1 is SGDLS and CDR2 YYNGEE. Trimming pared 4 bases from V and 4 bases from J, leaving 12 bases between. The CDR3 sequence is CASSLRPGGNTIYF. The CDR3, as DNA: TGTGCCAGCAGCCTTCGGCCCGGCGGAAACACCATATATTTT.

CDR3 sequence (DNA): TGTGCCAGCAGTTTGACAGGTAATAGCAATCAGCCCCAGCATTTT. Translation gives CASSLTGNSNQPQHF. V is TRBV6-5 and J is TRBJ1-5, with a possible D match to TRBD1 (6 bases). Trimming stripped 4 bases from V and 0 bases from J, with 10 bases between. The CDR3 runs to 15 residues. Germline assignment: CDR1 MNHEY and CDR2 SVGAGI.

The genes are TRBV7-2 and TRBJ2-7; the match to TRBD2 covers 11 bases. CDR3 length: 15 amino acids. Losses at the gene ends were 3 bases for V and 4 bases for J; bases not matched to a gene: 5. The germline V gene encodes CDR1 SGHTA and CDR2 FQGNSA. CDR3 DNA sequence: TGTGCCAGCAGCTTGTCCGGGACTAGCGGTTACGAGCAGTACTTC. This translates into CASSLSGTSGYEQYF.

J is TRBJ2-6 and V is TRBV11-3; D not resolved. The CDR3 is 18 amino acids. V lost 1 base and J 0 bases, leaving 13 bases between the germline ends. Germline V gene data show CDR1 as SGHNT and CDR2 as YENEEA. The CDR3 loop is CASSLGQDPNSGANVLTF. Here the CDR3 DNA reads TGTGCCAGCAGCTTAGGCCAAGATCCCAACTCTGGGGCCAACGTCCTGACTTTC.

The V call is TRBV11-2, the J call TRBJ1-3, with TRBD1 as a possible D gene (6 bases). Trimming stripped 2 bases from V and 3 bases from J, with 17 bases between. Looked up from germline, CDR1 is SGHAT and CDR2 is FQNNGV. This CDR3 has 17 residues. CDR3 DNA: TGTGCCAGCAGCTTACTGGGGGGGGCGCGAGGTGGAAACACCATATATTTT. Its protein is CASSLLGGARGGNTIYF.

This chain links TRBV4-2 with TRBJ2-7; a weak D match, TRBD2 (5 bases). This CDR3 has 15 amino acids. Germline-derived CDR1 and CDR2 are LGHNA and YNFKEQ. The V gene lost 1 base and the J gene lost 7 bases, with 17 bases spanning the gap. CDR3 in amino acids: CASSQGRDPRVEQYF. DNA for the CDR3: TGTGCCAGCAGCCAAGGTAGGGATCCGAGGGTGGAGCAGTACTTC.

Only one count was recorded for this clone. V is TRBV5-1 and J is TRBJ2-1, with 7 bases lining up with TRBD2. The length of the CDR3 is 14 residues. V trimming: 5 bases; J trimming: 4 bases; junction bases outside the gene matches: 6. Germline V gene sequence: CDR1 SGHRS, CDR2 YFSETQ. The CDR3 nucleotides are TGCGCCAGCAGAGGAGCGGGGTCGTACAATGAGCAGTTCTTC. It yields the protein CASRGAGSYNEQFF.

The chain links TRBV6-1 to TRBJ1-1, with 7 bases fitting TRBD1. V lost 5 bases, J lost 4 bases, and 7 bases stayed unmatched. The CDR3 consists of 14 residues. The germline V gene has CDR1 MNHNS and CDR2 SASEGT. The CDR3 loop reads CASSQKTGITEAFF. DNA of the CDR3: TGTGCCAGCAGTCAAAAGACAGGGATCACTGAAGCTTTCTTT.

This chain uses TRBV7-2 with TRBJ2-7; a weak D match, TRBD2 (6 bases). The CDR3 is made up of 15 amino acids. Germline V gene data show CDR1 as SGHTA and CDR2 as FQGNSA. V shed 0 bases and J shed 2 bases, with 11 bases lying between them. The CDR3 region is CASSLAGTPTYEQYF. The CDR3 DNA follows: TGTGCCAGCAGCTTAGCTGGGACTCCTACCTACGAGCAGTACTTC.

In its sample, this clone was seen once. The rearrangement joins TRBV28 to TRBJ2-2, with 9 bases matching TRBD1. Germline loops: CDR1 MDHEN, CDR2 SYDVKM. The V gene end was trimmed by 5 bases and the J gene end by 3 bases; junction bases not matched to a gene: 13. This CDR3 region has 18 residues. The CDR3 reads CASSNDPRDRVDTGELFF. The CDR3 region has the DNA TGTGCCAGCAGTAACGACCCCCGGGACAGGGTCGACACCGGGGAGCTGTTTTTT.

CDR3 region: CASSPRTATETQYF. For the CDR3, the DNA is TGTGCCAGCAGTCCAAGGACAGCGACGGAGACCCAGTACTTC. The rearrangement links TRBV6-5 to TRBJ2-5; D is perhaps TRBD1 (6 bases). The length of the CDR3 is 14 residues. V lost 5 bases, J lost 5 bases, and 15 bases lay in between. The germline gives CDR1 MNHEY, CDR2 SVGAGI.

This chain links TRBV5-1 with TRBJ1-4; TRBD1 is a possible D gene (5 bases). V was trimmed by 3 bases and J by 4 bases, leaving 10 bases between them. CDR1 and CDR2 (germline): SGHRS, YFSETQ. The CDR3 contains 14 residues. As DNA, the CDR3 is TGCGCCAGCAGCTCTCAGGGAAGTAATGAAAAACTGTTTTTT. Encoded protein: CASSSQGSNEKLFF.

V and J are TRBV18 and TRBJ2-4; no firm D call. CDR1 KGHSH and CDR2 LQKENI come from the germline V gene. V was pared by 5 bases and J by 0 bases, with 14 bases between. The CDR3 spans 16 residues. Here the CDR3 reads CASSSSYALAKNIQYF. DNA of the CDR3: TGTGCCAGCTCATCCTCCTATGCGTTAGCCAAAAACATTCAGTACTTC.

CDR3 DNA: TGTGCCAGCAGTTACTCTGGGACAATTAATAACTATGGCTACACCTTC. Protein: CASSYSGTINNYGYTF. This chain uses TRBV6-5 with TRBJ1-2; perhaps TRBD1 as D (6 bases). This CDR3 is built from 16 residues. V gave up 0 bases and J gave up 1 base, with 12 bases separating them. Per the germline V gene, CDR1 is MNHEY and CDR2 is SVGAGI.

This chain links TRBV14 with TRBJ2-7, with 10 nucleotides matching TRBD2. Trimming at V came to 0 bases and at J to 7 bases, leaving 9 bases not matched to a gene. This CDR3 is 16 amino acids long. Germline V CDR1 and CDR2: SGHDN, FVKESK. CDR3 coding DNA: TGTGCCAGCAGCCAAGATTTTTGGCCTAGCGGGGGAGAGCAGTACTTC. This sequence encodes CASSQDFWPSGGEQYF. Filled out from reference TRBV14 and TRBJ2-7, the complete variable domain reads EAGVTQFPSHSVIEKGQTVTLRCDPISGHDNLYWYRRVMGKEIKFLLHFVKESKQDESGMPNNRFLAERTGGTYSTLKVQPAELEDSGVYFCASSQDFWPSGGEQYFGPGTRLTVT.

The chain links TRBV6-1 to TRBJ2-1; 10 bases map to TRBD2. The trim removed 4 bases at V and 4 bases at J, leaving 4 bases unmatched. The CDR3 has 15 residues. The germline V gene encodes CDR1 MNHNS and CDR2 SASEGT. This chain's CDR3 is CASSVTSGTYNEQFF. The CDR3 DNA is TGTGCCAGCAGTGTTACTAGCGGGACATACAATGAGCAGTTCTTC.